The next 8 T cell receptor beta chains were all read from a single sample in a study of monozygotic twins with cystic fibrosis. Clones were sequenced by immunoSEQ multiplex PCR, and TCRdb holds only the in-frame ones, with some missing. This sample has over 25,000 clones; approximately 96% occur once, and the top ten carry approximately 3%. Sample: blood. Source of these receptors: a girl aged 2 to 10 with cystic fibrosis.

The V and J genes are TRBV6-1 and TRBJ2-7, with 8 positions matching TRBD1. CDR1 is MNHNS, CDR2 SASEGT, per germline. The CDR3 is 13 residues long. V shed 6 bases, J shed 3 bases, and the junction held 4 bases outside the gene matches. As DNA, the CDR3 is TGTGCCAGCAGGGGACAGGTCTACTACGAGCAGTACTTC. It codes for CASRGQVYYEQYF.

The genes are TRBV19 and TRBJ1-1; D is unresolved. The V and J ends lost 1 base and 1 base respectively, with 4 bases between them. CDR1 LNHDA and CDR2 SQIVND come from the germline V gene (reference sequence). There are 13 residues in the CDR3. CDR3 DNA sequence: TGTGCCAGTAGTATAGTCGAGAACACTGAAGCTTTCTTT. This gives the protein CASSIVENTEAFF.

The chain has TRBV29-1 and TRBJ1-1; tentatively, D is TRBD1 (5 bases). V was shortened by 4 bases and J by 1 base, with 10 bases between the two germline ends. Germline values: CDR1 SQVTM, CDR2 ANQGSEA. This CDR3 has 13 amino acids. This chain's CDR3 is CSVVGQGNTEAFF. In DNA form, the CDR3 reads TGCAGCGTTGTAGGGCAGGGGAACACTGAAGCTTTCTTT.

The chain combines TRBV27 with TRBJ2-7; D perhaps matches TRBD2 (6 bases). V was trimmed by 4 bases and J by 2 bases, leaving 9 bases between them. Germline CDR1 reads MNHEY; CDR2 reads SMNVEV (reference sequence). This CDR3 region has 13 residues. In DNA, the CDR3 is TGTGCCAGCAGTTCGGCGGGGACCTACGAGCAGTACTTC. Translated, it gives CASSSAGTYEQYF.

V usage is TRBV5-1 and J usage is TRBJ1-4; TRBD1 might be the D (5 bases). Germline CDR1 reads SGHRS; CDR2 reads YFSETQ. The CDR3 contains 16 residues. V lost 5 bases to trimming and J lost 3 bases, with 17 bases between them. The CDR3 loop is CASRLLPGRANEKLFF. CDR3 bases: TGCGCCAGCAGGTTGCTCCCAGGGAGGGCTAATGAAAAACTGTTTTTT.

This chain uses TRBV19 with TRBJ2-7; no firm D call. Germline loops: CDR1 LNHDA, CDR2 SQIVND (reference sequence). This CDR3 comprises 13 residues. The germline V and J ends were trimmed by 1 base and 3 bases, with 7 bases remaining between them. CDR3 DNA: TGTGCCAGTAGTATAGGGGAATACTACGAGCAGTACTTC. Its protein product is CASSIGEYYEQYF. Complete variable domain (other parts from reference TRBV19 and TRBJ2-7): DGGITQSPKYLFRKEGQNVTLSCEQNLNHDAMYWYRQDPGQGLRLIYYSQIVNDFQKGDIAEGYSVSREKKESFPLTVTSAQKNPTAFYLCASSIGEYYEQYFGPGTRLTVT.

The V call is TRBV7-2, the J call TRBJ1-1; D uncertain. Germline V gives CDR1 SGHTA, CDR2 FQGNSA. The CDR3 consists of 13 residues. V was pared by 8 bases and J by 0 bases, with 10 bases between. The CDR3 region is CASFLGVNTEAFF. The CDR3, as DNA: TGTGCCAGCTTTCTCGGGGTGAACACTGAAGCTTTCTTT.

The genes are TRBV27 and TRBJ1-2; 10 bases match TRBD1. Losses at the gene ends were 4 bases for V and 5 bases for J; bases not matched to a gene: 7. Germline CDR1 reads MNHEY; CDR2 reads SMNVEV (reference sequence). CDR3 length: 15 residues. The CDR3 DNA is TGTGCCAGCAGTTGGACAGGGGGATGGGTTTATGGCTACACCTTC. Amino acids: CASSWTGGWVYGYTF.